The 10 T cell receptor beta chains presented below share a single source sample, sequenced in a study of technical replicates of blood from a handful of donors. Data came from immunoSEQ multiplex PCR; TCRdb stores just in-frame clones and leaves some out. This table has 10,000 to 15,000 clones, roughly 77% appearing once. Sequencing was performed on PBMCs. The receptor set was obtained from a human donor in good health.

The chain has TRBV7-9 and TRBJ1-1; D perhaps matches TRBD1 (5 bases). V was clipped by 7 bases and J by 3 bases, with 12 bases between them. This CDR3 comprises 13 residues. Germline assignment: CDR1 SEHNR and CDR2 FQNEAQ (reference sequence). CDR3 nucleotide sequence: TGTGCCAGCATCCGACGGGGGGACACTGAAGCTTTCTTT. Translating it yields CASIRRGDTEAFF.

V and J are TRBV6-5 and TRBJ2-5; TRBD2 might be the D (6 bases). V was cut by 5 bases and J by 6 bases, with 10 bases left in between. Germline assignment: CDR1 MNHEY and CDR2 SVGAGI. The CDR3 spans 12 residues. This CDR3 is CASSRDSQTQYF. The CDR3 DNA follows: TGTGCCAGCAGTAGGGACTCCCAGACCCAGTACTTC.

The V gene is TRBV5-1, the J gene TRBJ2-2, with 14 bases aligning to TRBD2. This CDR3 is 18 amino acids long. Germline CDR1 and CDR2: SGHRS and YFSETQ. Trimming removed 3 bases from V and 4 bases from J; junction bases left unmatched: 8. The CDR3 DNA follows: TGCGCCAGCAGCTGGGGGACTAGCGGGAGTCTGGGCACCGGGGAGCTGTTTTTT. Translated: CASSWGTSGSLGTGELFF. The whole variable domain, filled in from reference TRBV5-1 and TRBJ2-2, reads KAGVTQTPRYLIKTRGQQVTLSCSPISGHRSVSWYQQTPGQGLQFLFEYFSETQRNKGNFPGRFSGRQFSNSRSEMNVSTLELGDSALYLCASSWGTSGSLGTGELFFGEGSRLTVL.

This chain links TRBV4-2 with TRBJ2-1, with 8 bases identical to TRBD2. The CDR3 loop spans 19 amino acids. Germline-derived CDR1 and CDR2 are LGHNA and YNFKEQ. J gave up 8 bases and V 0 bases, and 18 bases lay outside the gene matches. The CDR3 reads CASSQEIVTGTRKMDEQFF. DNA for the CDR3: TGTGCCAGCAGCCAAGAAATTGTGACCGGGACTAGAAAGATGGATGAGCAGTTCTTC.

This chain links TRBV18 with TRBJ2-7; 9 nucleotides match TRBD1. This CDR3 spans 16 amino acids. V lost 6 bases to trimming and J lost 0 bases; unmatched junction nucleotides: 9. Germline V CDR1 and CDR2: KGHSH, LQKENI. The CDR3 protein is CASSPTGDRASYEQYF. Written as DNA, the CDR3 is TGTGCCAGCTCCCCCACGGGGGACAGGGCCTCCTACGAGCAGTACTTC.

The rearrangement links TRBV2 to TRBJ1-2; 9 nucleotides match TRBD1. The CDR3 covers 14 residues. The ends lost 1 base at V and 7 bases at J; junction bases unmatched: 4. The germline gives CDR1 SNHLY, CDR2 FYNNEI. CDR3 in amino acids: CASSEGTGVSGYTF. Here the CDR3 DNA reads TGTGCCAGCAGTGAAGGGACAGGGGTTAGTGGCTACACCTTC.

The chain links TRBV29-1 to TRBJ2-7; TRBD2 aligns across 12 bases. The ends lost 4 bases at V and 0 bases at J; junction bases unmatched: 1. The CDR3 has 14 amino acids. Germline CDR1 and CDR2: SQVTM and ANQGSEA. The CDR3 sequence: CSVGTSGNSYEQYF. The CDR3 coding sequence is TGCAGCGTTGGGACTAGCGGGAACTCCTACGAGCAGTACTTC.

Here the CDR3 reads CASGPPLAGTEQFF. CDR3 bases: TGTGCCAGCGGACCCCCCCTAGCGGGGACAGAGCAGTTCTTC. The V and J genes are TRBV2 and TRBJ2-1; 9 bases fit TRBD2. V lost 8 bases and J lost 10; bases outside the gene matches: 12. CDR1 is SNHLY, CDR2 FYNNEI, per germline. This CDR3 has 14 amino acids. The full variable domain, rest sourced from reference TRBV2 and TRBJ2-1, is EPEVTQTPSHQVTQMGQEVILRCVPISNHLYFYWYRQILGQKVEFLVSFYNNEISEKSEIFDDQFSVERPDGSNFTLKIRSTKLEDSAMYFCASGPPLAGTEQFFGPGTRLTVL.

The chain employs TRBV20-1 and TRBJ2-1; D call uncertain. Trimming took 5 bases from V and 3 from J, leaving 2 bases between them. In germline, CDR1 is DFQATT, CDR2 SNEGSKA (reference sequence). This CDR3 spans 10 amino acids. DNA of the CDR3: TGCAGTGCTCACTACAATGAGCAGTTCTTC. This gives the protein CSAHYNEQFF.

CDR3 protein: CAISETGRNTGELFF. CDR3 DNA: TGTGCCATCAGTGAGACAGGGAGGAACACCGGGGAGCTGTTTTTT. The chain is built from TRBV10-3 and TRBJ2-2; D may be TRBD1 (6 bases). The CDR3 consists of 15 residues. CDR1 ENHRY and CDR2 SYGVKD come from the germline V gene. V dropped 2 bases and J dropped 1 base, with 8 bases sitting between them.